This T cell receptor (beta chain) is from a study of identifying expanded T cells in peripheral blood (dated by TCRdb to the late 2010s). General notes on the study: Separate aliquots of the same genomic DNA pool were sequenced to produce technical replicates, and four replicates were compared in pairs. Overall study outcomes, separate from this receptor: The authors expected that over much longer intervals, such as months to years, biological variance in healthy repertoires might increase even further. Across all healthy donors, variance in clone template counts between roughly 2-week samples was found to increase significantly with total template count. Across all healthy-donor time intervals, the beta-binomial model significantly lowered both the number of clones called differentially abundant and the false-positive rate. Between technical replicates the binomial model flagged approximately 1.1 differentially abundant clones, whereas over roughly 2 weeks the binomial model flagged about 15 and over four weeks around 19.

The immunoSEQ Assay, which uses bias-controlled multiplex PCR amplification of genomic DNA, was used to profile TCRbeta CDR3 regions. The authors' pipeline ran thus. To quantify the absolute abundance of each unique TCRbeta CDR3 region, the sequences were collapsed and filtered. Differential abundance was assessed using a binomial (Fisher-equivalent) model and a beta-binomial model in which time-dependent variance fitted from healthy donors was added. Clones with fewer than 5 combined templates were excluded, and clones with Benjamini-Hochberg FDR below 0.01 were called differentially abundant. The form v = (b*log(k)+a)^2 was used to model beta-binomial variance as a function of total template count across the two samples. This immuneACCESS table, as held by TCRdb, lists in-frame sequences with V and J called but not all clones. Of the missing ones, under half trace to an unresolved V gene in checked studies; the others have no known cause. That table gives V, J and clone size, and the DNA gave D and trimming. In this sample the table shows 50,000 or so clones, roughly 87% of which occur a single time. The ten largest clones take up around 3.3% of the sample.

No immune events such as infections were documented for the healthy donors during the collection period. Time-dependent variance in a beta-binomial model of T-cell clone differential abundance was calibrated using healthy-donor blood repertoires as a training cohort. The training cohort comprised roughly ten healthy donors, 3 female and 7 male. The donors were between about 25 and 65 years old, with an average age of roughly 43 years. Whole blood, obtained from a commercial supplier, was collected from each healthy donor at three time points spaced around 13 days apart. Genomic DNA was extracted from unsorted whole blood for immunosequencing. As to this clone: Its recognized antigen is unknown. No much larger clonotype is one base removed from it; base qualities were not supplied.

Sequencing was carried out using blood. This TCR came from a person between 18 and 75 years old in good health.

The nucleotide sequence is given as TGTGCCACCAGCGTTAGGGCAGGGGCTGGCGAGCAGTACTTC. This yields the protein CATSVRAGAGEQYF. The V and J segments used are TRBV15 and TRBJ2-7, with TRBD1 as a weak D call on 6 bases. The junction shows trimming of 5 bases on V and 6 bases on J, plus 17 bases between the germline ends. The CDR3 numbers 14 residues from cysteine through phenylalanine. Only the CDR3 region is kept as DNA, spanning 42 bases read in frame from base 1. CDR1 LNHNV and CDR2 YYDKDF are derived from the germline V gene (reference sequence).